This passage covers 25 T cell receptor beta chains from one sample sequenced in a study of blood T cell repertoires in COVID-19. The data were produced by immunoSEQ multiplex PCR, yet TCRdb's version contains in-frame clones alone and is incomplete. The data show over 150,000 clones, 85% seen once. Material: peripheral blood. The source of these receptors is a man in his forties or fifties with acute or convalescent COVID-19.

Concerning this clone itself: Additional DNA sequences in this sample encode the identical CDR3. The chain carries TRBV27 and TRBJ2-7; unclear D gene. V gave up 5 bases and J gave up 3 bases, with 5 bases separating them. The CDR3 covers 11 residues. CDR1 and CDR2 (germline): MNHEY, SMNVEV (reference sequence). The DNA of the CDR3 is TGTGCCAGCAGTAATTACTACGAGCAGTACTTC. It yields the protein CASSNYYEQYF.

CDR3 residues: CASSTRDRGLDTGELFF. The CDR3 DNA reads as TGTGCCAGCAGTACCCGGGACAGGGGGTTGGACACCGGGGAGCTGTTTTTT. The rearrangement joins TRBV6-2 or TRBV6-3 to TRBJ2-2, with TRBD1 identical over 11 bases. CDR1 and CDR2 (germline): MNHEY, SVGEGT. The CDR3 runs to 17 residues. V shed 5 bases and J 3 bases; nucleotides not matched to a gene: 8.

This chain uses TRBV19 with TRBJ2-7; perhaps TRBD2 as D (6 bases). This CDR3 is 14 amino acids long. Trimming shortened V by 5 bases and J by 5 bases, and 16 bases separated the two germline ends. CDR1 LNHDA and CDR2 SQIVND come from the germline V gene (reference sequence). The CDR3 DNA reads as TGTGCCAGTAGTCCTGTCAAAGGGGAGGACGAGCAGTACTTC. Its translation: CASSPVKGEDEQYF.

The chain has TRBV18 and TRBJ2-5, with TRBD2 identical over 10 bases. Trimming took 6 bases from V and 1 from J; bases not matched to a gene: 5. Germline CDR1 and CDR2: KGHSH and LQKENI. The CDR3 has 15 amino acids. The CDR3 sequence: CASSRSSGGQETQYF. CDR3 DNA: TGTGCCAGCTCTCGGTCTAGCGGGGGCCAAGAGACCCAGTACTTC.

This rearrangement joins TRBV6-2 or TRBV6-3 to TRBJ1-4; D unclear. The CDR3 is 15 residues long. Per germline, CDR1 MNHEY and CDR2 SVGEGT. V was trimmed by 2 bases and J by 0 bases, leaving 7 bases between them. This CDR3 is CASSYGDATNEKLFF. DNA of the CDR3: TGTGCCAGCAGTTACGGAGATGCAACTAATGAAAAACTGTTTTTT.

V and J are TRBV29-1 and TRBJ1-2, with D hard to call. Trimming cost V 5 bases and J 1 base, with 17 bases left between them. CDR1 is SQVTM and CDR2 is ANQGSEA in the germline V gene. CDR3 size: 15 residues. The CDR3 bases are TGCAGCGTTTTTTGGGAGATAGGGAGTAACTATGGCTACACCTTC. Translation gives CSVFWEIGSNYGYTF.

The gene calls are TRBV18 and TRBJ1-4; 8 bases are a match to TRBD1. The CDR3 is 14 amino acids. V lost 5 bases and J lost 8; bases outside the gene matches: 7. Per the germline V gene, CDR1 is KGHSH and CDR2 is LQKENI. CDR3 bases: TGTGCCAGCTCAGCGGACAGGGTAGCCGAAAAACTGTTTTTT. It is translated as CASSADRVAEKLFF.

The CDR3 nucleotides read TGTGCCAGCAGTGACCCCAGGGGGAACCAAGAGACCCAGTACTTC. Its protein product is CASSDPRGNQETQYF. The chain recombines TRBV28 with TRBJ2-5; 7 nucleotides agree with TRBD1. The CDR3 length is 15 residues. Germline trimming cut 5 bases from V and 0 bases from J; bases unmatched to any gene: 6. Germline V gene data show CDR1 as MDHEN and CDR2 as SYDVKM.

The CDR3 spells CASSSGNVYEQYF. The CDR3 DNA reads as TGTGCCAGCAGCTCAGGGAACGTCTACGAGCAGTACTTC. This chain joins TRBV6-5 and TRBJ2-7; possibly TRBD1 for D (5 bases). The CDR3 length is 13 residues. The V and J ends lost 6 bases and 3 bases respectively, with 12 bases between them. Germline assignment: CDR1 MNHEY and CDR2 SVGAGI.

This chain uses TRBV9 with TRBJ2-7, with D uncertain. CDR3 length equals 12 residues. V was shortened by 2 bases and J by 5 bases, with 8 bases between the two germline ends. Germline V gene sequence: CDR1 SGDLS, CDR2 YYNGEE. As DNA, the CDR3 is TGTGCCAGCAGCGTTGCGAGCCACGAGCAGTACTTC. It is translated as CASSVASHEQYF.

This rearrangement joins TRBV5-6 to TRBJ2-1; 9 bases line up with TRBD1. Germline assignment: CDR1 SGHDT and CDR2 YYEEEE. V trimming: 3 bases; J trimming: 5 bases; junction bases outside the gene matches: 6. This CDR3 has 15 residues. In DNA form, the CDR3 reads TGTGCCAGCAGCTGGACAGGGGCGCGGGACAATGAGCAGTTCTTC. Amino acid sequence: CASSWTGARDNEQFF.

The V gene is TRBV5-1, the J gene TRBJ2-7, with D unresolved. Trimming cost V 2 bases and J 4 bases, with 13 bases left between them. Germline V lookup: CDR1 SGHRS, CDR2 YFSETQ. The CDR3 is 14 amino acids. The CDR3 sequence is CASSFVPGQYEQYF. The CDR3 DNA follows: TGCGCCAGCAGCTTCGTGCCAGGTCAATACGAGCAGTACTTC. Full variable domain (outside the CDR3, taken from reference TRBV5-1 and TRBJ2-7): KAGVTQTPRYLIKTRGQQVTLSCSPISGHRSVSWYQQTPGQGLQFLFEYFSETQRNKGNFPGRFSGRQFSNSRSEMNVSTLELGDSALYLCASSFVPGQYEQYFGPGTRLTVT.

The chain has TRBV7-3 and TRBJ2-1; 9 nucleotides match TRBD1. Trimming removed 5 bases from V and 2 bases from J; junction bases left unmatched: 4. The CDR3 runs 15 residues. Germline V gene sequence: CDR1 SGHTA, CDR2 FQGTGA. The CDR3 spells CASSPDRGTYNEQFF. The CDR3 DNA follows: TGTGCCAGCAGCCCCGACAGGGGGACCTACAATGAGCAGTTCTTC.

This chain links TRBV14 with TRBJ1-4; D is ambiguous. Germline V gene lookup returns CDR1 SGHDN and CDR2 FVKESK. Trimming left V 3 bases short and J 4 bases short, with 12 bases between. The CDR3 extends over 15 amino acids. CDR3 sequence (DNA): TGTGCCAGCAGCCATAGAAAACAGTTTAATGAAAAACTGTTTTTT. Translated: CASSHRKQFNEKLFF.

This clone was observed a single time. The chain employs TRBV10-3 and TRBJ2-7; D ambiguous. The V gene's germline CDR1 is ENHRY and CDR2 SYGVKD. Trimming removed 11 bases at V and 2 bases at J, with 10 bases between. The CDR3 loop spans 11 amino acids. The CDR3 region is CARQVPYEQYF. The DNA of the CDR3 is TGTGCCCGGCAGGTTCCCTACGAGCAGTACTTC.

The J gene is TRBJ2-7, the V gene TRBV28; TRBD2 matches at 8 bases. The CDR3 is 19 amino acids. CDR1 MDHEN and CDR2 SYDVKM come from the germline V gene. Trimming cost V 6 bases and J 1 base; bases outside gene matches: 20. The CDR3 loop is CASSPAGGGLRVASYEQYF. The CDR3 DNA reads TGTGCCAGCAGCCCCGCCGGGGGGGGCCTAAGAGTAGCGTCCTACGAGCAGTACTTC.

The chain is built from TRBV2 and TRBJ1-2, with a possible D match to TRBD1 (6 bases). The CDR3 runs 13 residues. V lost 7 bases to trimming and J lost 4 bases, with 13 bases between them. Germline lookup yields CDR1 SNHLY and CDR2 FYNNEI. The DNA for the CDR3 is TGTGCCAGCACCCAGGGGCGCGGCTATGGCTACACCTTC. Translated, it gives CASTQGRGYGYTF.

A few counts support this clone. V and J are TRBV21-1 and TRBJ1-6; TRBD1, the D gene given by the table, was not confirmed from the DNA. TRBV21-1 is marked as a pseudogene. This CDR3 is built from 20 residues. In DNA, the CDR3 is TGTGCCAGCAGCAAATATAGAGAGGGGTTTATGACAGGGGGTAATTCACCCCTCCACTTT. Its translation is CASSKYREGFMTGGNSPLHF.

DNA of the CDR3: TGTGCCAGCAGTGACAGGGGGCCAAGGAACTATGGCTACACCTTC. This gives the protein CASSDRGPRNYGYTF. The chain employs TRBV5-4 and TRBJ1-2; 10 positions match TRBD1. Germline V gene sequence: CDR1 SGHNT, CDR2 YYREEE (reference sequence). The CDR3 is 15 amino acids. The V and J ends lost 5 bases and 2 bases, in that order; junction bases with no gene match: 6.

The chain combines TRBV6-5 with TRBJ2-1; maybe TRBD2 (6 bases). The V gene's germline CDR1 is MNHEY and CDR2 SVGAGI. The ends were cut back, 6 bases at V and 9 bases at J, with 21 bases in the middle. This CDR3 comprises 15 residues. CDR3 bases: TGTGCCAGCAGCCAAAGGGGACTGGGAGAAGTTGAGCAGTTCTTC. This gives the protein CASSQRGLGEVEQFF.

This chain joins TRBV12-5 and TRBJ2-3; TRBD2 is a possible D gene (6 bases). Germline V gives CDR1 LGHNT, CDR2 FRNRAP. This CDR3 has 14 residues. V was shortened by 1 base and J by 1 base, with 6 bases between the two germline ends. The CDR3 nucleotides are TGTGCTAGTGGTTTGGGCGGGGGCACAGATACGCAGTATTTT. Translating gives CASGLGGGTDTQYF.

Written as DNA, the CDR3 is TGTGCCAGTATCGTGGCCAGGGCAGCTTCCGGGGAGCTGTTTTTT. As protein: CASIVARAASGELFF. This chain connects TRBV19 to TRBJ2-2, with D perhaps TRBD1 (5 bases). The CDR3 runs to 15 residues. The ends were cut back, 7 bases at V and 6 bases at J, with 18 bases in the middle. Germline-derived CDR1 and CDR2 are LNHDA and SQIVND (reference sequence).

The chain carries TRBV7-2 and TRBJ1-5, with D perhaps TRBD1 (5 bases). The V end lost 2 bases, the J end lost 7 bases, and 12 bases lay between the germline ends. The CDR3 contains 14 residues. Germline V gene lookup returns CDR1 SGHTA and CDR2 FQGNSA. DNA for the CDR3: TGTGCCAGCAGCTTAAGTGCAGGGCCCCAGCCCCAGCATTTT. This translates into CASSLSAGPQPQHF.

This clone appeared a single time. The CDR3 DNA reads TGTGCCAGCAGCGTGTTACACAGGGGCCAGGGCTCCTACAATGAGCAGTTCTTC. Protein product: CASSVLHRGQGSYNEQFF. J is TRBJ2-1 and V is TRBV9; 7 nucleotides agree with TRBD1. The CDR3 runs 18 residues. Germline V gives CDR1 SGDLS, CDR2 YYNGEE. The V gene end was trimmed by 2 bases and the J gene end by 0 bases; junction bases not matched to a gene: 11.

CDR3 sequence: CASSLVTTFNQPQHF. The CDR3 DNA is TGTGCCAGCAGCTTGGTCACGACATTTAATCAGCCCCAGCATTTT. The chain has TRBV5-8 and TRBJ1-5; D remains unclear. Trimming took off 0 bases at V and 4 bases at J, with 11 bases between the two ends. This CDR3 region has 15 residues. Germline assignment: CDR1 SGHTS and CDR2 YDEGEE.